These 3 T cell receptor beta chains came from one sample sequenced in a study of regulatory T cells in long-lasting Graves disease. The sample's time point: persistent/refractory GD, antithyroid drugs over 5 years with positive TRAb. Construction of the TCR library relied on RNA isolated from PBMCs. Arm-PCR of CDR3 regions and iRepertoire HTBI primers were used to build TCR beta libraries. TCRdb fed the multiplex PCR reads into MiXCR, producing one record per CDR3 protein. The table has about 660,000 distinct CDR3 sequences, around 30% seen once. Sequenced here: peripheral blood mononuclear cells (PBMCs), sampled when the disease was refractory, from a patient treated with antithyroid drugs. Receptor source: a female donor with Graves disease.

The CDR3 DNA is TGTGCCAGCAGTTTACCTGGACGTCAGCCCCAGCATTTT. Its protein is CASSLPGRQPQHF. V gene TRBV12-3 or TRBV12-4 combines with J gene TRBJ1-5; D gene unclear. V lost 2 bases to trimming and J lost 6 bases, with 8 bases between them. The CDR3 runs to 13 residues.

This clonotype was counted once. The V call is TRBV9, the J call TRBJ1-3, with TRBD1 matching 8 bases. The length of the CDR3 is 14 residues. Germline-derived CDR1 and CDR2 are SGDLS and YYNGEE. The junction had 6 bases not matched to a gene; V was cut back by 3 bases and J by 7 bases. CDR3 sequence reads: CASSDQGAWNTIYF. The DNA for the CDR3 is TGTGCCAGCAGCGACCAGGGGGCCTGGAACACCATATATTTT.

This chain links TRBV30 with TRBJ1-5; 7 positions match TRBD1. Germline V gene sequence: CDR1 GTSNPN, CDR2 SVGIG (reference sequence). This CDR3 is 14 amino acids long. With V trimmed by 3 bases and J by 3 bases, 5 bases remained unmatched. The CDR3 is CAWRADRNNQPQHF. CDR3 nucleotides: TGTGCCTGGAGGGCGGACAGGAACAATCAGCCCCAGCATTTT.